These 4 T cell receptor beta chains were sequenced from one sample in a study of human T cells and chemical hapten exposure. In TCRdb, the RACE reads were re-called with MiXCR into one record per CDR3 protein. The profile shows around 120,000 distinct CDR3 sequences, roughly 12% of them singletons. The time point: pre-sensitization, week 0. Treatment: therapeutic diphenylcyclopropenone sensitization with weekly scalp DPC. The sequenced sample was whole blood, obtained in connection with sensitization to the hapten diphenylcyclopropenone (DPC). These receptors all come from a woman between 18 and 29 years old with alopecia areata. Some clones in this sample may be carry-over from other donors' samples.

The table lists this clonotype with a few counts. This sequence joins TRBV10-1 and TRBJ2-3; 8 bases align to TRBD2. CDR1 and CDR2 from the germline V gene are WNHNN and SYGVQD (reference sequence). Germline trimming cut 10 bases from V and 1 base from J; bases unmatched to any gene: 7. The CDR3 is 14 residues long. Here the CDR3 reads CATISGACTDTQYF. CDR3 DNA sequence: TGCGCCACCATTAGCGGGGCTTGCACAGATACGCAGTATTTT.

The chain recombines TRBV5-1 with TRBJ2-7, with TRBD2 matching 16 bases. The CDR3 covers 17 residues. Germline V gives CDR1 SGHRS, CDR2 YFSETQ. The trim removed 3 bases at V and 7 bases at J, leaving 10 bases unmatched. The CDR3 protein is CASSSGLAGGPMREQYF. The CDR3 region has the DNA TGCGCCAGCAGCTCGGGACTAGCGGGGGGGCCGATGAGGGAGCAGTACTTC.

This clonotype was recorded at least ten times. J is TRBJ1-5 and V is TRBV7-2; unclear D gene. Germline V gene data show CDR1 as SGHTA and CDR2 as FQGNSA. With 1 base removed from V and 7 bases from J, the gap between germline ends came to 5 bases. The CDR3 totals 12 residues. CDR3 amino acids: CASSLDGQPQHF. CDR3 coding DNA: TGTGCCAGCAGCTTAGACGGGCAGCCCCAGCATTTT. Drawing the rest from reference TRBV7-2 and TRBJ1-5, the complete variable domain is GAGVSQSPSNKVTEKGKDVELRCDPISGHTALYWYRQSLGQGLEFLIYFQGNSAPDKSGLPSDRFSAERTGGSVSTLTIQRTQQEDSAVYLCASSLDGQPQHFGDGTRLSIL.

This clonotype came up many times. The gene calls are TRBV15 and TRBJ2-7; 8 bases are shared with TRBD2. The CDR3 totals 15 residues. Germline-derived CDR1 and CDR2 are LNHNV and YYDKDF (reference sequence). V shed 3 bases, J shed 3 bases, and the junction held 7 bases outside the gene matches. For the CDR3, the DNA is TGTGCCACCAGCAGTCTAGCGGGCCAACTCTACGAGCAGTACTTC. Its protein is CATSSLAGQLYEQYF.